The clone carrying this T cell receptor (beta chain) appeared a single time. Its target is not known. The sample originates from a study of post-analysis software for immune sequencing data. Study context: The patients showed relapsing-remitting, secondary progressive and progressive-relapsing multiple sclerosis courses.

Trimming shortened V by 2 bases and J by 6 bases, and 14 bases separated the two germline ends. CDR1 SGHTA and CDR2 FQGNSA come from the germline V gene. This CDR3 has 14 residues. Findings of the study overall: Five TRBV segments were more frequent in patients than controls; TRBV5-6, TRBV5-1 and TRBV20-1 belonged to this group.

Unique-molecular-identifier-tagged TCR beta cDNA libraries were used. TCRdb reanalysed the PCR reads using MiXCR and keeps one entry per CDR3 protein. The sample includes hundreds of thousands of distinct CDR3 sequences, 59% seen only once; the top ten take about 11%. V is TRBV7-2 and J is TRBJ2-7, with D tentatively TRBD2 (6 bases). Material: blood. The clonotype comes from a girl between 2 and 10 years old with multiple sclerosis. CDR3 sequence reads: CASSLLGGGGEQYF. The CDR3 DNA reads TGTGCCAGCAGCTTATTGGGGGGTGGGGGCGAGCAGTACTTC. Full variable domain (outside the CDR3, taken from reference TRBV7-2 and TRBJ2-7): GAGVSQSPSNKVTEKGKDVELRCDPISGHTALYWYRQSLGQGLEFLIYFQGNSAPDKSGLPSDRFSAERTGGSVSTLTIQRTQQEDSAVYLCASSLLGGGGEQYFGPGTRLTVT.